A selection of T cell receptor beta chains follows, all from one sample in a study of Graves' ophthalmopathy and Graves' hyperthyroidism. Using its own MiXCR run on the multiplex PCR reads, TCRdb lists one record per CDR3 protein. The sample contains 350,000 to 400,000 distinct CDR3 sequences, approximately 20% of which appear only once. The sequencing input was peripheral blood. Receptors originate from a woman between 18 and 29 years old with Graves' ophthalmopathy. Each CDR3 is given with its conserved first and last residue. Each record gives: D gene, clone size, V gene, J gene, CDR3 protein. A D gene is named only where the DNA matches it firmly. Only some rows state a clone size, as once, few, many or a class for expanded clones.

TRBD1,many,TRBV7-2,TRBJ1-1,CASSQGQSTEAFF
TRBD2,NA,TRBV6-1,TRBJ2-4,CASRASGLAKNIQYF
TRBD1,many,TRBV19,TRBJ1-5,CASRPGQVNQPQHF
TRBD1,many,TRBV6-2/TRBV6-3,TRBJ2-7,CASSYSGTGIEQYF
TRBD1,NA,TRBV27,TRBJ1-2,CASSTSGTGNYGYTF
NA,many,TRBV7-2,TRBJ1-1,CASSLVWKPNTEAFF
NA,many,TRBV10-3,TRBJ1-5,CAISDSGPQHF
NA,many,TRBV11-2,TRBJ2-7,CASSLGFTGSYEQYF
NA,many,TRBV18,TRBJ1-2,CASSSTRQTGGYTF
TRBD1,many,TRBV12-3/TRBV12-4,TRBJ1-5,CASSSRQGVVQPQHF
TRBD1,many,TRBV6-1,TRBJ1-1,CASSQRTGLNTEAFF
NA,many,TRBV9,TRBJ2-7,CASSVSGSHEQYF
TRBD1,many,TRBV5-8,TRBJ2-7,CASSLAAGGFYEQYF
NA,many,TRBV7-2,TRBJ1-6,CASSADRPGGSLHF
TRBD2,many,TRBV19,TRBJ2-2,CASMPSGRAYGGTGELFF
NA,NA,TRBV5-1,TRBJ2-2,CASNRANTGELFF
NA,many,TRBV28,TRBJ1-1,CASSLMVLRPEAFF
NA,few,TRBV7-2,TRBJ2-7,CASSQSGVVYEQYF
TRBD1,NA,TRBV9,TRBJ1-2,CASSPRTGGGGDYGYTF
TRBD1,many,TRBV11-2,TRBJ1-1,CASSLVTGGNTEAFF
NA,many,TRBV28,TRBJ1-1,CASSLTKGEAFF
NA,NA,TRBV6-2/TRBV6-3,TRBJ2-2,CASSYVAGYTGELFF
NA,many,TRBV29-1,TRBJ1-2,CSVELADLYGYTF
TRBD1,NA,TRBV5-1,TRBJ2-7,CASSPRDSGLYEQYF
TRBD1,many,TRBV7-9,TRBJ2-5,CASSLRRTGTPEKTQYF
NA,many,TRBV6-5,TRBJ1-1,CASSYSTDTEAFF
NA,many,TRBV11-2,TRBJ1-1,CASSPDGNADGAYEAFF
NA,many,TRBV28,TRBJ1-5,CASRVYSNQPQHF
NA,many,TRBV10-3,TRBJ2-7,CAISVRSVGDGQYF
TRBD1,many,TRBV6-5,TRBJ1-2,CASSYKRTGGDYGYTF
NA,many,TRBV15,TRBJ1-5,CATSRPPQGSGSNQPQHF
TRBD2,many,TRBV25-1,TRBJ2-7,CASSRLAGDPSYEQYF
NA,many,TRBV27,TRBJ2-7,CASSLFQASYEQYF
NA,many,TRBV10-3,TRBJ2-7,CAISEQEGYEQYF
TRBD1,few,TRBV6-1,TRBJ1-6,CASSSTVGTGNNSPLHF
NA,many,TRBV27,TRBJ2-7,CVSSLGKHGYEQYF
NA,many,TRBV12-3/TRBV12-4,TRBJ2-7,CASSLSPLDEQYF
NA,many,TRBV11-2,TRBJ1-3,CASSLDLRSSGNTIYF
NA,many,TRBV29-1,TRBJ1-1,CSAGRGLNTEAFF
NA,many,TRBV3-1,TRBJ2-5,CASSTQQTQYF
NA,many,TRBV7-9,TRBJ1-1,CASSLSVVTEAFF
TRBD1,many,TRBV18,TRBJ1-1,CASSFNRGYTEAFF
NA,many,TRBV11-1,TRBJ1-1,CASSLAEPEAFF
NA,many,TRBV19,TRBJ1-1,CASSPQILGETEAFF
NA,many,TRBV19,TRBJ1-5,CASSIDPRVSNQPQHF
TRBD1,many,TRBV28,TRBJ2-7,CASRTDRGPYEQYF
NA,many,TRBV5-1,TRBJ2-7,CASSPGGKQYF